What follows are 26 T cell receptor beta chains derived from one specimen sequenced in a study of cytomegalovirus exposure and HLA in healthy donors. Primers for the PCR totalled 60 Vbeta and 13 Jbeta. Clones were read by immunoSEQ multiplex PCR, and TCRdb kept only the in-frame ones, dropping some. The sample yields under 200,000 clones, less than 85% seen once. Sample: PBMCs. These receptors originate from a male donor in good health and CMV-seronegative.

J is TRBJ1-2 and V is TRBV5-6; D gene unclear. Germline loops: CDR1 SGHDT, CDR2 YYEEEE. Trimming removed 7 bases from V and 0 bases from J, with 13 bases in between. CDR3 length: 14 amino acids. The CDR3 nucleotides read TGTGCCAGCGGGTTGGGCAACTCTAACTATGGCTACACCTTC. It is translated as CASGLGNSNYGYTF.

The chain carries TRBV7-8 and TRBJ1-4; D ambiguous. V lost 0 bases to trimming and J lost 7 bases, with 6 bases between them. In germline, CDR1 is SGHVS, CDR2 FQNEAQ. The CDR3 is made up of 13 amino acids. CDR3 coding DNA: TGTGCCAGCAGCTTAGCCGGGTTTGAAAAACTGTTTTTT. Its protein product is CASSLAGFEKLFF.

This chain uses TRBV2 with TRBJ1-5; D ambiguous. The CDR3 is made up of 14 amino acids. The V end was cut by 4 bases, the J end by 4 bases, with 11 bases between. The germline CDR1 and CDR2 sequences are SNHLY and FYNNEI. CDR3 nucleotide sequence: TGTGCCAGCAGTGCAGTCTTCGGGAATCAGCCCCAGCATTTT. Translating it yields CASSAVFGNQPQHF.

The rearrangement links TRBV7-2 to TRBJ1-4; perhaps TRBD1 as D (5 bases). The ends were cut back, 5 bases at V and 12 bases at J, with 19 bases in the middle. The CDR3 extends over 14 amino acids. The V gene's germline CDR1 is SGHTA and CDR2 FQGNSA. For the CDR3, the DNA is TGTGCCAGCAGCACCAACGGGACTCGGACGGAACTGTTTTTT. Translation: CASSTNGTRTELFF.

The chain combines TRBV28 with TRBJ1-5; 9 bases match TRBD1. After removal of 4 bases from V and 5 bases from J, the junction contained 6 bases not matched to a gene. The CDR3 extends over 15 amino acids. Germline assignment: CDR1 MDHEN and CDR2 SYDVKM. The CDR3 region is CASSSTGGRDQPQHF. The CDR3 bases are TGTGCCAGCAGTTCCACAGGGGGCAGGGATCAGCCCCAGCATTTT.

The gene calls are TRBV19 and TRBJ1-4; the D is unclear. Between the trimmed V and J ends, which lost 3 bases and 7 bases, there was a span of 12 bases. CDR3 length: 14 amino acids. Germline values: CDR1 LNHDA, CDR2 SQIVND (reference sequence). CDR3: CASSIGQTIEKLFF. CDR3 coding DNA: TGTGCCAGTAGTATTGGGCAGACCATTGAAAAACTGTTTTTT.

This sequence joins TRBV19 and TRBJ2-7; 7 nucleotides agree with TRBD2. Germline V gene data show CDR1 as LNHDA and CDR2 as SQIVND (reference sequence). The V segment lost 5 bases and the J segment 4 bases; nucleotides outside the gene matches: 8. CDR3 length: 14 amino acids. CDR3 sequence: CASSRSGAGYEQYF. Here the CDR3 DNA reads TGTGCCAGTAGTCGGAGCGGGGCGGGTTACGAGCAGTACTTC. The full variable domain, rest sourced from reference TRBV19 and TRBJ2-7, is DGGITQSPKYLFRKEGQNVTLSCEQNLNHDAMYWYRQDPGQGLRLIYYSQIVNDFQKGDIAEGYSVSREKKESFPLTVTSAQKNPTAFYLCASSRSGAGYEQYFGPGTRLTVT.

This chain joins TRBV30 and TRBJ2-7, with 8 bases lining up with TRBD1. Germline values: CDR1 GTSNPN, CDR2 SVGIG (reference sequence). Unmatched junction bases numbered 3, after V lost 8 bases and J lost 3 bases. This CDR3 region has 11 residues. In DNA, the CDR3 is TGTGCCGGAACAGGGGGCTACGAGCAGTACTTC. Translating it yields CAGTGGYEQYF.

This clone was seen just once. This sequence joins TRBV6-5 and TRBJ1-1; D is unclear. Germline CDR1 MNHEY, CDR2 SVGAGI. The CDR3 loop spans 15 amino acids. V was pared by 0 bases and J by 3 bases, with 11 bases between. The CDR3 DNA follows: TGTGCCAGCAGTTACTCCCCCCCTCAGGACACTGAAGCTTTCTTT. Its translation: CASSYSPPQDTEAFF.

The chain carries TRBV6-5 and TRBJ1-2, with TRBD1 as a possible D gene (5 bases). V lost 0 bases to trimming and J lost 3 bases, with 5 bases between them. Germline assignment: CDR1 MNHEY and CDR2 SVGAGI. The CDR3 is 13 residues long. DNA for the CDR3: TGTGCCAGCAGTTACTCGGGGCACTATGGCTACACCTTC. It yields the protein CASSYSGHYGYTF.

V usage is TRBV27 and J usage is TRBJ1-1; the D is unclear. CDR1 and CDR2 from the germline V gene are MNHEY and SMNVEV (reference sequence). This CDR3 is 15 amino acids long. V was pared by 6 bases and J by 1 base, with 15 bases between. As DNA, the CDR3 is TGTGCCAGCAGCCCCGGTGGAGTCGGGAACACTGAAGCTTTCTTT. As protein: CASSPGGVGNTEAFF.

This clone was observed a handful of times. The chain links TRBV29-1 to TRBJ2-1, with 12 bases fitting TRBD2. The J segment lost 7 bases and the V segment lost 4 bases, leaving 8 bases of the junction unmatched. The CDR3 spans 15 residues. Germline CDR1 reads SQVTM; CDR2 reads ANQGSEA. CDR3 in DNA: TGCAGCGTTGGGCTAGCGGGGGGGCCTACGAATGAGCAGTTCTTC. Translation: CSVGLAGGPTNEQFF.

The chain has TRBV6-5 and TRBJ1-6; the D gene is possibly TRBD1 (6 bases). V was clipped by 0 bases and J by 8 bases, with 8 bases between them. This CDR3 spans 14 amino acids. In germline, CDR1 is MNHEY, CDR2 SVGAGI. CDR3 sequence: CASSYSGGDSPLHF. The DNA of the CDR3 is TGTGCCAGCAGTTACTCAGGGGGGGATTCACCCCTCCACTTT.

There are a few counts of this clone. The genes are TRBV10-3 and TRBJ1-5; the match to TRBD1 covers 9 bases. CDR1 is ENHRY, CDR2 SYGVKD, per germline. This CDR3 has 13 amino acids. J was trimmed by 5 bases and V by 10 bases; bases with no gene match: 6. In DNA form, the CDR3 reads TGTGCCAGCCGACAGGGGGGAGATCAGCCCCAGCATTTT. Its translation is CASRQGGDQPQHF.

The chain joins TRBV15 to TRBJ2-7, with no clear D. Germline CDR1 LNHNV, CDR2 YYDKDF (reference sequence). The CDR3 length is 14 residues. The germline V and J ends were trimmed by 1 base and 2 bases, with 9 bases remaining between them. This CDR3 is CATSRGHSPYEQYF. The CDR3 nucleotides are TGTGCCACCAGCAGAGGCCACAGCCCCTACGAGCAGTACTTC.

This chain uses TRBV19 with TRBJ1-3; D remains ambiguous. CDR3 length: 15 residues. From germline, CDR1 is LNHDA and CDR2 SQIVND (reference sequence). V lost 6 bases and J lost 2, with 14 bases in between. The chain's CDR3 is CASSSQLIPGNTIYF. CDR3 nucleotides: TGTGCCAGTAGCTCACAGCTTATCCCTGGAAACACCATATATTTT.

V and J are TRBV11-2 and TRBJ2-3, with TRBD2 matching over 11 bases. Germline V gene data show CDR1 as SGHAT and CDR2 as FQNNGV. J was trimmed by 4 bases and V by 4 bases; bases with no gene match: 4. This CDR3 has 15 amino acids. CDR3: CASSSLAGGSDTQYF. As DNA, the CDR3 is TGTGCCAGCAGCTCCCTAGCGGGGGGCTCAGATACGCAGTATTTT.

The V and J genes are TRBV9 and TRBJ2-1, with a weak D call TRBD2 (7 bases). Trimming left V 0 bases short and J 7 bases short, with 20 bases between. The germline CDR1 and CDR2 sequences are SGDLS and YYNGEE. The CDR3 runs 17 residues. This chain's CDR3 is CASSVATGQGRVNEQFF. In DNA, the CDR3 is TGTGCCAGCAGCGTAGCTACGGGGCAGGGGAGGGTAAATGAGCAGTTCTTC.

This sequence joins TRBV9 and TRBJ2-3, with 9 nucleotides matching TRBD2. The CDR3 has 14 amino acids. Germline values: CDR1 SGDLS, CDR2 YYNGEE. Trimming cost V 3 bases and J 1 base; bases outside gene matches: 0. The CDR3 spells CASSASGGTDTQYF. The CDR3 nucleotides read TGTGCCAGCAGCGCTAGCGGGGGCACAGATACGCAGTATTTT.

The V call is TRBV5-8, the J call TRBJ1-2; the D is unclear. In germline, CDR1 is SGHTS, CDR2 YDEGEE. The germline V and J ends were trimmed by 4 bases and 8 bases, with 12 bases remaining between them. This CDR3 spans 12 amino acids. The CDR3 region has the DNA TGTGCCAGCAGCCTCGACATACGGGGCTACACCTTC. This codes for CASSLDIRGYTF. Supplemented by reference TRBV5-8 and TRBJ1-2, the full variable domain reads EAGVTQSPTHLIKTRGQQATLRCSPISGHTSVYWYQQALGLGLQFLLWYDEGEERNRGNFPPRFSGRQFPNYSSELNVNALELEDSALYLCASSLDIRGYTFGSGTRLTVV.

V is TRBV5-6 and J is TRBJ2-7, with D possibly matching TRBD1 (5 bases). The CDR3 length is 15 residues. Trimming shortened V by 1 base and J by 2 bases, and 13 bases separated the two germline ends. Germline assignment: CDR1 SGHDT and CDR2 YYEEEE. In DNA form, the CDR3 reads TGTGCCAGCAGCTTGTTTACAGGAATTACCTACGAGCAGTACTTC. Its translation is CASSLFTGITYEQYF.

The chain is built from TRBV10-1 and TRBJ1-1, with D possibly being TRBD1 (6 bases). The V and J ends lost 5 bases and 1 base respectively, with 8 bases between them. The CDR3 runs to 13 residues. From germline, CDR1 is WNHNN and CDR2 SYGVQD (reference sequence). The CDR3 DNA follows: TGCGCCAGCAGTCAGGGGTCGAACACTGAAGCTTTCTTT. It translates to CASSQGSNTEAFF.

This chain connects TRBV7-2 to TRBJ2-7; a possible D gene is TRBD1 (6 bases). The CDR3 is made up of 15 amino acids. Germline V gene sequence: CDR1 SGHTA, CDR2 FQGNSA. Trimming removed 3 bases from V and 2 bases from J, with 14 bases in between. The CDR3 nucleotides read TGTGCCAGCAGCTTGGCCCAGGGGAGTCCCTACGAGCAGTACTTC. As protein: CASSLAQGSPYEQYF.

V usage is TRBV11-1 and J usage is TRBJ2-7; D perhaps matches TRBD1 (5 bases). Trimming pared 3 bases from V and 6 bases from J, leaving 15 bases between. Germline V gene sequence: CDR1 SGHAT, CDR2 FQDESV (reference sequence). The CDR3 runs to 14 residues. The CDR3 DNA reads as TGTGCCAGCAGCTTTTTGCCAGGGTTACGCGAGCAGTACTTC. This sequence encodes CASSFLPGLREQYF. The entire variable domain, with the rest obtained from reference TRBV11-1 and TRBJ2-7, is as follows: EAEVAQSPRYKITEKSQAVAFWCDPISGHATLYWYRQILGQGPELLVQFQDESVVDDSQLPKDRFSAERLKGVDSTLKIQPAELGDSAMYLCASSFLPGLREQYFGPGTRLTVT.

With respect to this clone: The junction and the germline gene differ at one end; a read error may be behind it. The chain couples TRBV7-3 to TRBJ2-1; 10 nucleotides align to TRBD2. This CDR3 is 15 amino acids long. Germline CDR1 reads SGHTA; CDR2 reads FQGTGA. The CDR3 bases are TGTGCCAGCAGCCTAACTAGCGGGGCGAGGAATGAGCAGTTCTTC. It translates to CASSLTSGARNEQFF.

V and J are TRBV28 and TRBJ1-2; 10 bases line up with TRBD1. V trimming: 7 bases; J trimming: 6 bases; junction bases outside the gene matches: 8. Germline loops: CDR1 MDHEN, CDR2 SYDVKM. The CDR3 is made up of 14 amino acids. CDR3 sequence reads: CASTRQGAWNGYTF. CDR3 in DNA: TGTGCCAGCACTAGACAGGGGGCTTGGAATGGCTACACCTTC.